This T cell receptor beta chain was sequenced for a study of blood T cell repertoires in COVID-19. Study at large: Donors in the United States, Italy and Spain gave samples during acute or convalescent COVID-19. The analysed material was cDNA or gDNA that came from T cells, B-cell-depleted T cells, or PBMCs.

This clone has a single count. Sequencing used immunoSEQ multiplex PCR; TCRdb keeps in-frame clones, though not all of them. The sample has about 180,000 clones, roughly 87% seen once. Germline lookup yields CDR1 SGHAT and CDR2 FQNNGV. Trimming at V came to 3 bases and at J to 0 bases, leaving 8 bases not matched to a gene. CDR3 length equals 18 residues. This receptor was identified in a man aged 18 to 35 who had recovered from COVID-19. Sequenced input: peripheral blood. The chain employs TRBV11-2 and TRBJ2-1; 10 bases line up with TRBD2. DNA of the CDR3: TGTGCCAGCAGCTTTAGAACTAGCGGGATAAGCTCCTACAATGAGCAGTTCTTC. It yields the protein CASSFRTSGISSYNEQFF. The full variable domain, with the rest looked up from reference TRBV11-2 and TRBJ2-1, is EAGVAQSPRYKIIEKRQSVAFWCNPISGHATLYWYQQILGQGPKLLIQFQNNGVVDDSQLPKDRFSAERLKGVDSTLKIQPAKLEDSAVYLCASSFRTSGISSYNEQFFGPGTRLTVL.